The subject of this entry is one TCR beta chain. This receptor's antigen is unknown. Base qualities were left out, and no much larger clone turns up one base away. The data originate from a study of OX40 agonist ivuxolimab in advanced cancers. For context, the study as a whole: The costimulatory receptor OX40 (CD134) was targeted by ivuxolimab, a fully human IgG2 agonistic monoclonal antibody. Among the approximately 54 dose-escalation patients, approximately 20 had hepatocellular carcinoma, 15 or so melanoma, 9 renal cell carcinoma and 9 head and neck cancer. Intravenous ivuxolimab was administered to patients every 2 weeks at six dose levels: 0.01, 0.1, 0.3, 1.5, 3 and 10 mg/kg. Prior anti-PD-1, anti-PD-L1 or anti-CTLA-4 therapy was permitted, and checkpoint inhibitors had been received by less than 45% of dose-escalation patients. A male proportion of around 80% and a mean age of 60 years, ranging from roughly 23 to 79, were recorded for the dose-escalation cohort. The paper reports the monotherapy dose-escalation portion (N of about 47 patients) of the phase I ivuxolimab trial. Peripheral TCRbeta sequencing aimed to test whether ivuxolimab altered TCR sequence diversity and caused clonal T-cell expansion. Partial responses occurred in three dose-escalation patients: two with cutaneous melanoma and one with hepatocellular carcinoma. What the research found in general, with its limitations: Which antigens the clonally expanded peripheral T cells were specific for was not determined. At doses from 0.1 to 3.0 mg/kg, clonal expansion was seen in both CD4+ and CD8+ blood T cells between baseline and week 6. After ivuxolimab, CD8+ T cells had more expanded clones than CD4+ T cells on average. In partial responders in the 0.1-3.0 mg/kg groups, normalized peripheral clonal expansion was found to be among the lowest, especially among CD8+ T cells. Low levels of normalized T-cell clonal expansion were also seen in some patients who did not respond.

Genomic DNA was extracted from sorted cells for sequencing of the TCRbeta CDR3 region. TCRbeta CDR3 regions were sequenced using the immunoSEQ Assay. As stored in TCRdb, this immuneACCESS dataset retains in-frame rearrangements with V and J assigned. A fraction of the clones does not appear; measured against another copy, unresolved V genes explain less than half of the discrepancy, and the remainder lacks a known reason. In all, the sample holds 24,000 or so clones, and around 77% of those were seen once. More than 10% of the sample goes to the ten largest clones. Patients with a history of autoimmune disease or receiving systemic immunosuppression were excluded from the trial. Peripheral blood for TCR sequencing was collected from all dose cohorts at baseline, on cycle 4 day 1, and on cycle 7 day 1. Samples were obtained from an open-label, multicenter, first-in-human phase I dose-escalation trial of ivuxolimab. The trial enrolled adults with locally advanced or metastatic head and neck squamous cell, hepatocellular, melanoma or renal cell carcinoma. CD4+ and CD8+ T cells were sorted separately from peripheral blood before TCR sequencing.

The receptor was isolated from an adult with an advanced solid tumor such as melanoma, head and neck, liver or kidney cancer. This sample comprised CD4+ or CD8+ T cells sorted from blood, obtained in a trial of the OX40 agonist ivuxolimab.

The nucleotides read TGCAGCGTCGAGGGGGGAATTGGGGAGACCCAGTACTTC. It specifies CSVEGGIGETQYF. The chain is made from TRBV29-1 and TRBJ2-5; the D gene is perhaps TRBD1 or TRBD2, as each covers 6 bases. The CDR3, cysteine through phenylalanine, is 13 amino acids long. Just the 39-base CDR3 DNA is kept, in frame starting at base 1. Cut back by 6 bases and 5 bases, the V and J ends lie 16 bases apart. From a lookup of the germline V gene, CDR1 and CDR2 are SQVTM and ANQGSEA.